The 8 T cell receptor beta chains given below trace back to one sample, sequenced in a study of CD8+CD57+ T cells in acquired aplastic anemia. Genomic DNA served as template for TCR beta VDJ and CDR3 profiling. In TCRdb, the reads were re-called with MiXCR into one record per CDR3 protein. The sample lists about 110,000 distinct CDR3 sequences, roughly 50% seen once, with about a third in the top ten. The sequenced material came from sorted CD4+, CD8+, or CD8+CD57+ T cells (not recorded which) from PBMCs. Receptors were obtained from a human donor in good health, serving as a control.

In DNA form, the CDR3 reads TGTGCCAGCAGTGAGCCGACTAGCGGGGGGTACAATGAGCAGTTCTTC. Its translation: CASSEPTSGGYNEQFF. This sequence joins TRBV2 and TRBJ2-1; 13 nucleotides match TRBD2. V shed 3 bases, J shed 4 bases, and the junction held 3 bases outside the gene matches. The CDR3 spans 16 residues. Germline CDR1 is SNHLY and CDR2 is FYNNEI. Looking up the rest from reference TRBV2 and TRBJ2-1 gives the full variable domain: EPEVTQTPSHQVTQMGQEVILRCVPISNHLYFYWYRQILGQKVEFLVSFYNNEISEKSEIFDDQFSVERPDGSNFTLKIRSTKLEDSAMYFCASSEPTSGGYNEQFFGPGTRLTVL.

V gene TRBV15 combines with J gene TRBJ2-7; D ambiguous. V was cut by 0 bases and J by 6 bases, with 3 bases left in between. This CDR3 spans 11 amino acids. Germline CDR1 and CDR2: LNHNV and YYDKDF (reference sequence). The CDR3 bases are TGTGCCACCAGCAGAGACGGCGAGCAGTACTTC. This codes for CATSRDGEQYF. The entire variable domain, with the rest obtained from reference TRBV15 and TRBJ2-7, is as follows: DAMVIQNPRYQVTQFGKPVTLSCSQTLNHNVMYWYQQKSSQAPKLLFHYYDKDFNNEADTPDNFQSRRPNTSFCFLDIRSPGLGDTAMYLCATSRDGEQYFGPGTRLTVT.

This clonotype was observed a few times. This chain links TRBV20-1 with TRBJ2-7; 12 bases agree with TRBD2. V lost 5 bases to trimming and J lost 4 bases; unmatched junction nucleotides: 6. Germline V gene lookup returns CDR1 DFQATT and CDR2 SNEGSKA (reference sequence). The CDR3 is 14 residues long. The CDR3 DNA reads TGCAGTGCTCCGACTAGCGGGGGTGGGTACGAGCAGTACTTC. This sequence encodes CSAPTSGGGYEQYF.

The DNA for the CDR3 is TGTGCCAGCAGCACTCAGGGGAGATTGGGAAAACTGTTTTTT. Translating it yields CASSTQGRLGKLFF. This rearrangement joins TRBV11-1 to TRBJ1-4, with D possibly TRBD1 on 6 matching bases. CDR3 length: 14 residues. V dropped 5 bases and J dropped 10 bases, with 17 bases sitting between them. The V gene's germline CDR1 is SGHAT and CDR2 FQDESV (reference sequence).

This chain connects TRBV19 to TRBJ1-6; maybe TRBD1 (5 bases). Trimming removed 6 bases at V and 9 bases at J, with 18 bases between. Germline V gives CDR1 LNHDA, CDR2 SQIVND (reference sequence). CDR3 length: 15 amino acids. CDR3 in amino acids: CASSARGGVGSPLHF. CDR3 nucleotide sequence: TGTGCCAGTAGCGCCCGGGGGGGGGTCGGTTCACCCCTCCACTTT.

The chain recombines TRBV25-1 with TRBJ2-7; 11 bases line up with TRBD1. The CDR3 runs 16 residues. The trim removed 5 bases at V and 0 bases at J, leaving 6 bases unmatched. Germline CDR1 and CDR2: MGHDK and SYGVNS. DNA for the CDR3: TGTGCCAGCAGTTACCTCGGGACAGGGGGCTCCTACGAGCAGTACTTC. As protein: CASSYLGTGGSYEQYF.

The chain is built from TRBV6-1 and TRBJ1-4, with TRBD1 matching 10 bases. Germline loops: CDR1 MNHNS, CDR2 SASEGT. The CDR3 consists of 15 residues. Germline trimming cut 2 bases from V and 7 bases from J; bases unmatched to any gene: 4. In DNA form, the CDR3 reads TGTGCCAGCAGTGAATGGGGACAGGGGAGTGAAAAACTGTTTTTT. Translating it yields CASSEWGQGSEKLFF.

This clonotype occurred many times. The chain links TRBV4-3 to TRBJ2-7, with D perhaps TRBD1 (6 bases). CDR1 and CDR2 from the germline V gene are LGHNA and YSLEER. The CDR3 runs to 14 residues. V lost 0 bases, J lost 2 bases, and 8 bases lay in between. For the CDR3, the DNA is TGCGCCAGCAGCCAAGATGAGGGGGCCTACGAGCAGTACTTC. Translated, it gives CASSQDEGAYEQYF.